This T cell receptor beta chain was identified during a study of OX40 agonist ivuxolimab in advanced cancers. V shed 1 base and J shed 1 base, with 11 bases lying between them. This CDR3 has 15 amino acids. Germline V gene data show CDR1 as SGHVS and CDR2 as FQNEAQ. Findings and limits, study-wide: Expanded peripheral T cells had an undetermined antigen specificity.

Profiled with immunoSEQ multiplex PCR; TCRdb holds only in-frame clones, not every one. The sample includes about 73,000 clones, around four fifths seen only once; the top ten take around 2.4%. A single count supports this clone. The antigen is undetermined. Sequenced here: CD4+ or CD8+ T cells sorted from blood, sampled in a trial of the OX40 agonist ivuxolimab. This chain links TRBV7-8 with TRBJ2-7; D is possibly TRBD2 (6 bases). The TCR comes from an adult with an advanced solid tumor such as melanoma, head and neck, liver or kidney cancer. The CDR3 spells CASSLVLGGSYEQYF. In nucleotides, the CDR3 is TGTGCCAGCAGCTTAGTGCTGGGGGGATCCTACGAGCAGTACTTC.